This T cell receptor (beta chain) was found in a study of T cells in Graves' hyperthyroidism and ophthalmopathy. In the study overall: Upon initial diagnosis and before any treatment, peripheral blood was collected. Study conclusions and caveats: Ophthalmopathy and stable hyperthyroidism were separated by a 13 V-J model. Most expanded thyroid clonotypes above 0.001 recurred in blood.

A word on this clonotype: The antigen remains unidentified.

V shed 12 bases and J 16 bases; nucleotides not matched to a gene: 11. CDR1 and CDR2 (germline): KGHDR, SFDVKD. The CDR3 length is 11 residues. TCR beta CDR3 sequences were amplified from RNA transcripts. HTBI primers drove first-round RT-PCR of the TCR CDR3. In TCRdb, the multiplex PCR reads were re-called with MiXCR into one record per CDR3 protein. The sample lists roughly 160,000 distinct CDR3 sequences; less than 10% were seen once. This sequence joins TRBV24-1 and TRBJ1-5; TRBD1 agrees at 10 bases. This clonotype was sampled from a young woman with Graves' hyperthyroidism that later progressed to Graves' ophthalmopathy. Sequenced sample: blood. The CDR3 region is CAHQRGQGFHF. The CDR3 nucleotides read TGTGCCCACCAGAGGGGACAGGGGTTTCATTTT.